Below, 29 T cell receptor beta chains from the same sample are listed, as sequenced in a study of blood T cell repertoires in COVID-19. The protocol was immunoSEQ multiplex PCR, while the TCRdb copy is restricted to in-frame clones and leaves out a portion. The data show 400,000 to 550,000 clones, with around 89% seen just once and about 4.3% held by the top ten. The specimen was peripheral blood. Every receptor here comes from a woman in her twenties or thirties with acute or convalescent COVID-19.

The chain joins TRBV5-1 to TRBJ1-4; maybe TRBD1 (5 bases). The CDR3 extends over 15 amino acids. The V gene's germline CDR1 is SGHRS and CDR2 YFSETQ. V lost 4 bases and J lost 0, with 10 bases in between. CDR3: CASSTRDPTNEKLFF. Here the CDR3 DNA reads TGCGCCAGCAGCACCAGGGATCCAACTAATGAAAAACTGTTTTTT.

The chain links TRBV5-1 to TRBJ2-3, with unresolved D. CDR3 length equals 13 residues. V dropped 4 bases and J dropped 5 bases, with 11 bases sitting between them. Germline CDR1 reads SGHRS; CDR2 reads YFSETQ. The CDR3 loop reads CASSRRSEDTQYF. In DNA, the CDR3 is TGCGCCAGCAGCCGTCGGAGTGAAGATACGCAGTATTTT. The variable domain in full, with the rest retrieved from reference TRBV5-1 and TRBJ2-3, is KAGVTQTPRYLIKTRGQQVTLSCSPISGHRSVSWYQQTPGQGLQFLFEYFSETQRNKGNFPGRFSGRQFSNSRSEMNVSTLELGDSALYLCASSRRSEDTQYFGPGTRLTVL.

The chain recombines TRBV6-5 with TRBJ2-7, with D uncertain. The germline gives CDR1 MNHEY, CDR2 SVGAGI. The CDR3 contains 15 residues. V lost 0 bases, J lost 0 bases, and 9 bases lay in between. CDR3 protein: CASSYSRATSYEQYF. CDR3 nucleotide sequence: TGTGCCAGCAGTTACTCGCGCGCTACCTCCTACGAGCAGTACTTC.

V and J are TRBV27 and TRBJ1-2; a weak D match, TRBD1 (5 bases). Germline CDR1 reads MNHEY; CDR2 reads SMNVEV (reference sequence). The CDR3 spans 14 residues. With 5 bases removed from V and 8 bases from J, the gap between germline ends came to 18 bases. The CDR3 sequence: CASSPTGEGLGYTF. CDR3 nucleotides: TGTGCCAGCAGTCCGACGGGTGAGGGACTCGGCTACACCTTC.

The V gene is TRBV5-1, the J gene TRBJ1-2; no firm D call. Trimming removed 1 base at V and 4 bases at J, with 14 bases between. The CDR3 loop spans 15 amino acids. CDR1 is SGHRS and CDR2 is YFSETQ in the germline V gene. The CDR3 DNA reads TGCGCCAGCAGCTTGAGGGCAGGAGGGTCCTATGGCTACACCTTC. Amino acid sequence: CASSLRAGGSYGYTF.

The DNA for the CDR3 is TGTGCCAGCAGTTACCGAGGGCCCTCTGGAAACACCATATATTTT. Protein product: CASSYRGPSGNTIYF. The rearrangement links TRBV6-5 to TRBJ1-3; D remains unclear. The germline V gene has CDR1 MNHEY and CDR2 SVGAGI. Trimming took 2 bases from V and 0 from J, leaving 8 bases between them. This CDR3 is built from 15 residues.

This clone was found once. The chain links TRBV5-1 to TRBJ2-5; TRBD2 matches at 16 bases. J was trimmed by 0 bases and V by 3 bases; bases with no gene match: 11. CDR1 and CDR2 from the germline V gene are SGHRS and YFSETQ. This CDR3 is 20 amino acids long. The CDR3 bases are TGCGCCAGCAGCTGGAACAGGGGACTAGCGGGGGGGACATACCAAGAGACCCAGTACTTC. Translated: CASSWNRGLAGGTYQETQYF.

The chain joins TRBV2 to TRBJ2-3; tentatively, D is TRBD1 (6 bases). Trimming cost V 4 bases and J 0 bases, with 14 bases left between them. The CDR3 is made up of 16 amino acids. The germline CDR1 and CDR2 sequences are SNHLY and FYNNEI. The DNA for the CDR3 is TGTGCCAGCAGTGGGGACACCGACTATAGCACAGATACGCAGTATTTT. This translates into CASSGDTDYSTDTQYF.

This chain links TRBV9 with TRBJ2-7, with TRBD2 matching 7 bases. V shed 3 bases, J shed 7 bases, and the junction held 1 base outside the gene matches. The germline V gene encodes CDR1 SGDLS and CDR2 YYNGEE. CDR3 size: 11 residues. As DNA, the CDR3 is TGTGCCAGCAGCGGGGGAGGGGAGCAGTACTTC. The encoded protein is CASSGGGEQYF.

V and J are TRBV6-5 and TRBJ1-2; TRBD1 matches at 7 bases. The V segment lost 5 bases and the J segment 4 bases; nucleotides outside the gene matches: 7. From germline, CDR1 is MNHEY and CDR2 SVGAGI. This CDR3 has 14 residues. This CDR3 is CASSKTGWVYGYTF. In DNA, the CDR3 is TGTGCCAGCAGTAAGACAGGGTGGGTCTATGGCTACACCTTC.

The chain joins TRBV27 to TRBJ1-5; D is uncertain. V was pared by 4 bases and J by 5 bases, with 12 bases between. Per the germline V gene, CDR1 is MNHEY and CDR2 is SMNVEV (reference sequence). The CDR3 loop spans 14 amino acids. Here the CDR3 reads CASSSWGGDQPQHF. The CDR3 DNA reads TGTGCCAGCAGTTCGTGGGGAGGTGATCAGCCCCAGCATTTT.

Note on this clone: This specimen includes other DNA sequences encoding the same CDR3. The chain joins TRBV3-1 (or the pseudogene TRBV3-2) to TRBJ2-1; TRBD2 aligns across 10 bases. The CDR3 runs 17 residues. The V segment lost 0 bases and the J segment 6 bases; nucleotides outside the gene matches: 8. The germline gives CDR1 LGHDT, CDR2 YNNKEL (reference sequence). The DNA for the CDR3 is TGTGCCAGCAGCCAAGATAGGGTAGCGGGGGGTTTCAATGAGCAGTTCTTC. Its translation is CASSQDRVAGGFNEQFF.

This clone was observed once. This rearrangement joins TRBV28 to TRBJ1-6; D is undetermined. There are 13 residues in the CDR3. From germline, CDR1 is MDHEN and CDR2 SYDVKM. V was clipped by 6 bases and J by 4 bases, with 7 bases between them. The chain's CDR3 is CASRGRYNSPLHF. The CDR3 DNA sequence: TGTGCCAGCAGGGGGAGATATAATTCACCCCTCCACTTT. Complete variable domain (other parts from reference TRBV28 and TRBJ1-6): DVKVTQSSRYLVKRTGEKVFLECVQDMDHENMFWYRQDPGLGLRLIYFSYDVKMKEKGDIPEGYSVSREKKERFSLILESASTNQTSMYLCASRGRYNSPLHFGNGTRLTVT.

This chain connects TRBV14 to TRBJ1-2; no firm D call. The germline V and J ends were trimmed by 6 bases and 5 bases, with 16 bases remaining between them. Germline V gene data show CDR1 as SGHDN and CDR2 as FVKESK. CDR3 size: 14 residues. Here the CDR3 DNA reads TGTGCCAGCAGTCTAGCACGCCATAGATATGGCTACACCTTC. Its protein is CASSLARHRYGYTF.

The chain links TRBV4-2 to TRBJ2-1; 7 bases map to TRBD1. V shed 6 bases and J 7 bases; nucleotides not matched to a gene: 6. Germline V gene sequence: CDR1 LGHNA, CDR2 YNFKEQ. The CDR3 is 13 residues long. CDR3 loop: CASSPGGRNEQFF. In DNA, the CDR3 is TGTGCCAGCAGTCCAGGGGGACGGAATGAGCAGTTCTTC.

The chain couples TRBV28 to TRBJ2-7; D possibly corresponds to TRBD1 (6 bases). V was cut by 7 bases and J by 1 base, with 14 bases left in between. Germline V gene data show CDR1 as MDHEN and CDR2 as SYDVKM. The CDR3 runs 14 residues. This chain's CDR3 is CASIKGDTSYEQYF. CDR3 coding DNA: TGTGCCAGCATCAAGGGGGACACTTCCTACGAGCAGTACTTC. The entire variable domain, with the rest obtained from reference TRBV28 and TRBJ2-7, is as follows: DVKVTQSSRYLVKRTGEKVFLECVQDMDHENMFWYRQDPGLGLRLIYFSYDVKMKEKGDIPEGYSVSREKKERFSLILESASTNQTSMYLCASIKGDTSYEQYFGPGTRLTVT.

This chain joins TRBV10-1 and TRBJ2-7, with TRBD2 as a possible D gene (5 bases). The germline gives CDR1 WNHNN, CDR2 SYGVQD (reference sequence). The V and J ends lost 10 bases and 1 base respectively, with 11 bases between them. The CDR3 is 12 amino acids. In DNA, the CDR3 is TGCGCCACCTCGACGGGGTCCTACGAGCAGTACTTC. This codes for CATSTGSYEQYF.

This chain uses TRBV29-1 with TRBJ2-1, with 13 nucleotides matching TRBD2. The CDR3 spans 13 residues. Germline CDR1 reads SQVTM; CDR2 reads ANQGSEA. With 6 bases clipped from V and 9 bases from J, the junction kept 5 bases outside the gene matches. CDR3 DNA sequence: TGCAGCGTCGGGACTAGCGGGGTCCCTGAGCAGTTCTTC. Translating gives CSVGTSGVPEQFF.

This clone appeared a single time. This chain connects TRBV9 to TRBJ2-3; maybe TRBD1 (6 bases). Germline assignment: CDR1 SGDLS and CDR2 YYNGEE. V lost 3 bases to trimming and J lost 2 bases, with 22 bases between them. The CDR3 covers 18 residues. The DNA of the CDR3 is TGTGCCAGCAGCGCCCCAAGGGCAGGGGCTGGTGTCACAGATACGCAGTATTTT. It is translated as CASSAPRAGAGVTDTQYF. Variable domain in full (rest from reference TRBV9 and TRBJ2-3): DSGVTQTPKHLITATGQRVTLRCSPRSGDLSVYWYQQSLDQGLQFLIQYYNGEERAKGNILERFSAQQFPDLHSELNLSSLELGDSALYFCASSAPRAGAGVTDTQYFGPGTRLTVL.

V is TRBV15 and J is TRBJ1-6; no definite D call. The ends were cut back, 1 base at V and 10 bases at J, with 11 bases in the middle. The CDR3 is 14 amino acids. The germline V gene encodes CDR1 LNHNV and CDR2 YYDKDF (reference sequence). This chain's CDR3 is CATSRAEQNSPLHF. The CDR3, as DNA: TGTGCCACCAGCAGAGCCGAACAGAACTCACCCCTCCACTTT.

The rearrangement joins TRBV7-3 to TRBJ2-1; 7 bases align to TRBD1. Germline assignment: CDR1 SGHTA and CDR2 FQGTGA. J gave up 4 bases and V 5 bases, and 8 bases lay outside the gene matches. The CDR3 covers 15 residues. CDR3 protein: CASSNTGTDYNEQFF. CDR3 nucleotides: TGTGCCAGCAGCAACACCGGGACAGATTACAATGAGCAGTTCTTC.

This chain connects TRBV9 to TRBJ2-2; D is undetermined. The V and J ends lost 3 bases and 0 bases respectively, with 9 bases between them. In germline, CDR1 is SGDLS, CDR2 YYNGEE. This CDR3 has 15 amino acids. CDR3 DNA: TGTGCCAGCAGCGCCCCTCTATCGAACACCGGGGAGCTGTTTTTT. It encodes CASSAPLSNTGELFF.

V usage is TRBV10-3 and J usage is TRBJ1-6, with 8 bases lining up with TRBD1. After removal of 9 bases from V and 5 bases from J, the junction contained 6 bases not matched to a gene. CDR3 length: 14 amino acids. The germline gives CDR1 ENHRY, CDR2 SYGVKD. DNA for the CDR3: TGTGCCATACAAGGGACAGGTGATAATTCACCCCTCCACTTT. This gives the protein CAIQGTGDNSPLHF.

The chain employs TRBV19 and TRBJ2-3; 12 nucleotides align to TRBD2. V was pared by 5 bases and J by 6 bases, with 6 bases of the junction left unmatched. Germline values: CDR1 LNHDA, CDR2 SQIVND (reference sequence). The CDR3 contains 15 residues. The CDR3 loop is CASSRLAGDGDTQYF. As DNA, the CDR3 is TGTGCCAGTAGTCGACTAGCGGGGGACGGGGATACGCAGTATTTT.

This clone showed up just a few times. Other DNA sequences in the sample encode the same CDR3. The J gene is TRBJ2-5, the V gene TRBV6-5, with a possible D match to TRBD2 (6 bases). V was cut by 7 bases and J by 1 base, with 7 bases left in between. CDR3 length: 12 residues. CDR1 MNHEY and CDR2 SVGAGI come from the germline V gene. CDR3 DNA sequence: TGTGCCAGCAAACTAGCCCAAGAGACCCAGTACTTC. Its protein product is CASKLAQETQYF.

The chain combines TRBV2 with TRBJ2-7; D might be TRBD2 (7 bases). The CDR3 length is 14 residues. Trimming took off 3 bases at V and 2 bases at J, with 11 bases between the two ends. Germline CDR1 reads SNHLY; CDR2 reads FYNNEI. CDR3 sequence reads: CASSEAGATYEQYF. In nucleotides, the CDR3 is TGTGCCAGCAGTGAGGCGGGGGCCACCTACGAGCAGTACTTC.

The rearrangement uses TRBV30 and TRBJ2-7, with D perhaps TRBD1 (5 bases). This CDR3 contains 12 residues. Germline CDR1 is GTSNPN and CDR2 is SVGIG (reference sequence). The ends were cut back, 2 bases at V and 6 bases at J, with 11 bases in the middle. The CDR3 DNA reads as TGTGCCTGGAGTCAGGGCCCCGCCGAGCAGTACTTC. It specifies CAWSQGPAEQYF.

The V call is TRBV18, the J call TRBJ2-5; 9 nucleotides agree with TRBD2. After removal of 3 bases from V and 5 bases from J, the junction contained 4 bases not matched to a gene. CDR1 and CDR2 (germline): KGHSH, LQKENI. This CDR3 spans 14 amino acids. CDR3 loop: CASSPSGGRETQYF. The DNA for the CDR3 is TGTGCCAGCTCACCGAGCGGGGGGCGTGAGACCCAGTACTTC.

V gene TRBV5-1 combines with J gene TRBJ2-6; D gene unclear. The V gene's germline CDR1 is SGHRS and CDR2 YFSETQ. The CDR3 length is 17 residues. Between the trimmed V and J ends, which lost 4 bases and 0 bases, there was a span of 14 bases. CDR3 sequence reads: CASSPYTGFSGANVLTF. CDR3 in DNA: TGCGCCAGCAGCCCGTACACCGGGTTCTCTGGGGCCAACGTCCTGACTTTC.